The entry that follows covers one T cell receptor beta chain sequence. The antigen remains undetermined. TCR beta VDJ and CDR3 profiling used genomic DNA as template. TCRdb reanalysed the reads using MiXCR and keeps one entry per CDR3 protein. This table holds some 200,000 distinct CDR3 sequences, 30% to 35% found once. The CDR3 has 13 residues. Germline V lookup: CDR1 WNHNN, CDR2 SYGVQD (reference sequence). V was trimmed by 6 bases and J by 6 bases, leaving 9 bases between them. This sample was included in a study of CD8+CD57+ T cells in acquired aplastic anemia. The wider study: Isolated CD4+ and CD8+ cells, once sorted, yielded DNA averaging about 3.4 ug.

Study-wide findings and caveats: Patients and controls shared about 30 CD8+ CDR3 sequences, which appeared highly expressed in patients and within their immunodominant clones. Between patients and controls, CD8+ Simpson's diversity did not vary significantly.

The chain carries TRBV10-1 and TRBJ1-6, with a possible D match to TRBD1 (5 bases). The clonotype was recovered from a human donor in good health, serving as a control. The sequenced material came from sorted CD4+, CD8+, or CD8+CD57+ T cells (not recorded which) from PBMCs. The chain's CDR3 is CASRSRVNSPLHF. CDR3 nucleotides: TGCGCCAGCAGATCCAGGGTTAATTCACCCCTCCACTTT.